This T cell receptor beta chain was identified during a study of T cell changes during pregnancy in multiple sclerosis. Germline CDR1 LNHDA, CDR2 SQIVND (reference sequence). The CDR3 contains 15 residues. After removal of 3 bases from V and 3 bases from J, the junction contained 3 bases not matched to a gene. Sequencing was performed with immunoSEQ multiplex PCR; in TCRdb, only in-frame clones are kept and a portion is missing. The data hold approximately 80,000 clones, with roughly nine tenths observed a single time. Sample: PBMCs, taken in the first trimester of pregnancy. The clonotype comes from a female donor in good health, serving as a control in a pregnancy study. Some clones in this sample may be carry-over from other donors' samples. The J gene is TRBJ2-1, the V gene TRBV19; the match to TRBD2 covers 9 bases. CDR3 sequence: CASSMSSGVYNEQFF. In DNA, the CDR3 is TGTGCCAGTAGTATGTCTAGCGGGGTCTACAATGAGCAGTTCTTC.